One sample yielded the 19 T cell receptor beta chains listed below, sequenced in a study of cytomegalovirus exposure and HLA in healthy donors. With 60 Vbeta and 13 Jbeta primers, the PCR was carried out. Data came from immunoSEQ multiplex PCR; TCRdb stores just in-frame clones and leaves some out. The sample yields 150,000 to 200,000 clones, over 80% seen once. Sequencing used PBMCs. The source is a man in his forties or fifties in good health and CMV-seropositive.

The genes are TRBV30 and TRBJ2-1; D gene ambiguous. The CDR3 is 12 residues long. With 1 base removed from V and 8 bases from J, the gap between germline ends came to 9 bases. Germline-derived CDR1 and CDR2 are GTSNPN and SVGIG (reference sequence). The CDR3 reads CAWSGNRDEQFF. In nucleotides, the CDR3 is TGTGCCTGGAGTGGTAATCGGGATGAGCAGTTCTTC.

The rearrangement joins TRBV9 to TRBJ1-2; 8 nucleotides align to TRBD1. V gave up 4 bases and J gave up 2 bases; unmatched junction bases: 7. The germline CDR1 and CDR2 sequences are SGDLS and YYNGEE. The CDR3 consists of 15 residues. Here the CDR3 reads CASSLGQGENYGYTF. The DNA for the CDR3 is TGTGCCAGCAGCCTAGGACAGGGCGAGAACTATGGCTACACCTTC.

The chain is built from TRBV9 and TRBJ1-6; tentative D call: TRBD1 (6 bases). Germline V gene data show CDR1 as SGDLS and CDR2 as YYNGEE. V lost 0 bases and J 8 bases, leaving 9 bases between the germline ends. The CDR3 runs 14 residues. CDR3 protein: CASSVADRHSPLHF. In DNA form, the CDR3 reads TGTGCCAGCAGCGTAGCGGACAGACATTCACCCCTCCACTTT.

The chain employs TRBV28 and TRBJ2-3; a weak D match, TRBD2 (6 bases). The V gene lost 6 bases and the J gene lost 4 bases, with 20 bases spanning the gap. Germline CDR1 reads MDHEN; CDR2 reads SYDVKM. This CDR3 is 16 amino acids long. CDR3 sequence: CASSQLGGAVSDTQYF. CDR3 coding DNA: TGTGCCAGCAGCCAACTCGGGGGAGCGGTTTCAGATACGCAGTATTTT.

This sequence joins TRBV11-2 and TRBJ1-6, with D perhaps TRBD1 (5 bases). Trimming took off 1 base at V and 4 bases at J, with 8 bases between the two ends. This CDR3 spans 15 amino acids. Germline CDR1 reads SGHAT; CDR2 reads FQNNGV. In DNA, the CDR3 is TGTGCCAGCAGCTTAGGCCGGGGGTATAATTCACCCCTCCACTTT. Protein sequence: CASSLGRGYNSPLHF. Variable domain in full (rest from reference TRBV11-2 and TRBJ1-6): EAGVAQSPRYKIIEKRQSVAFWCNPISGHATLYWYQQILGQGPKLLIQFQNNGVVDDSQLPKDRFSAERLKGVDSTLKIQPAKLEDSAVYLCASSLGRGYNSPLHFGNGTRLTVT.

This clone has just one count. This chain joins TRBV10-1 and TRBJ2-7; TRBD2 aligns across 7 bases. The V gene's germline CDR1 is WNHNN and CDR2 SYGVQD (reference sequence). This CDR3 is 16 amino acids long. V lost 3 bases, J lost 7 bases, and 15 bases stayed unmatched. CDR3 nucleotide sequence: TGCGCCAGCAGTGAATACTTTGGGGACTATTTCCAAGAGCAGTACTTC. Translating it yields CASSEYFGDYFQEQYF.

The chain uses TRBV10-3 and TRBJ2-1, with 7 nucleotides matching TRBD2. The CDR3 is made up of 16 amino acids. CDR1 and CDR2 from the germline V gene are ENHRY and SYGVKD. V lost 2 bases and J lost 1; bases outside the gene matches: 5. The CDR3 is CAISERGDVSYNEQFF. As DNA, the CDR3 is TGTGCCATCAGTGAGCGGGGGGACGTTTCCTACAATGAGCAGTTCTTC.

V and J are TRBV2 and TRBJ2-7, with D perhaps TRBD2 (6 bases). The V end was cut by 7 bases, the J end by 4 bases, with 11 bases between. Germline V lookup: CDR1 SNHLY, CDR2 FYNNEI. The CDR3 sequence is 12 residues long. CDR3 in DNA: TGTGCCAGCAAAGGGACTTCATACGAGCAGTACTTC. Amino acid sequence: CASKGTSYEQYF. Drawing the rest from reference TRBV2 and TRBJ2-7, the complete variable domain is EPEVTQTPSHQVTQMGQEVILRCVPISNHLYFYWYRQILGQKVEFLVSFYNNEISEKSEIFDDQFSVERPDGSNFTLKIRSTKLEDSAMYFCASKGTSYEQYFGPGTRLTVT.

CDR3: CASSLGTGGTEQYF. DNA for the CDR3: TGCGCCAGCAGCTTGGGGACAGGGGGCACCGAGCAGTACTTC. The rearrangement links TRBV5-1 to TRBJ2-7; the match to TRBD1 covers 11 bases. The germline V gene has CDR1 SGHRS and CDR2 YFSETQ. J gave up 6 bases and V 0 bases, and 2 bases lay outside the gene matches. The CDR3 has 14 residues.

This chain connects TRBV7-6 to TRBJ2-3; 11 positions match TRBD2. Germline lookup yields CDR1 SGHVS and CDR2 FNYEAQ. The CDR3 has 19 residues. V lost 5 bases and J lost 3; bases outside the gene matches: 16. The CDR3 region is CASSHLLAGVGKGTDTQYF. The CDR3 nucleotides are TGTGCCAGCAGCCACCTACTAGCGGGAGTAGGTAAAGGTACAGATACGCAGTATTTT.

Written as DNA, the CDR3 is TGTGCCAGCAGTAGGACTAGCGGGCACTCCTACGAGCAGTACTTC. Translating it yields CASSRTSGHSYEQYF. This sequence joins TRBV6-1 and TRBJ2-7; 11 nucleotides match TRBD2. Germline values: CDR1 MNHNS, CDR2 SASEGT. With 5 bases clipped from V and 0 bases from J, the junction kept 3 bases outside the gene matches. The CDR3 runs 15 residues.

The CDR3 spells CASSIPSGRAGAEQYF. CDR3 sequence (DNA): TGTGCCAGCAGTATCCCCAGCGGGAGGGCCGGGGCCGAGCAGTACTTC. The chain employs TRBV28 and TRBJ2-7; TRBD2 agrees at 10 bases. Germline-derived CDR1 and CDR2 are MDHEN and SYDVKM. The CDR3 has 16 amino acids. V lost 5 bases, J lost 6 bases, and 13 bases stayed unmatched. The variable domain in full, with the rest retrieved from reference TRBV28 and TRBJ2-7, is DVKVTQSSRYLVKRTGEKVFLECVQDMDHENMFWYRQDPGLGLRLIYFSYDVKMKEKGDIPEGYSVSREKKERFSLILESASTNQTSMYLCASSIPSGRAGAEQYFGPGTRLTVT.

The chain couples TRBV15 to TRBJ2-7; D is undetermined. Germline V gene sequence: CDR1 LNHNV, CDR2 YYDKDF (reference sequence). The CDR3 totals 14 residues. Deletions cut 5 bases from V and 5 bases from J, with 16 bases between. The CDR3 loop is CATSPTLPGHEQYF. CDR3 sequence (DNA): TGTGCCACCAGCCCAACCCTCCCAGGTCACGAGCAGTACTTC.

CDR3 sequence: CASSPRTSGSHEQYF. CDR3 nucleotides: TGCGCCAGCAGCCCAAGGACTAGCGGGAGCCACGAGCAGTACTTC. The rearrangement uses TRBV5-1 and TRBJ2-7, with 13 positions matching TRBD2. V was clipped by 4 bases and J by 5 bases; unmatched bases: 6. The CDR3 totals 15 residues. Per germline, CDR1 SGHRS and CDR2 YFSETQ.

With respect to this clone: Other DNA sequences in the sample encode the same CDR3. The chain employs TRBV5-1 and TRBJ2-5; 9 bases map to TRBD2. Germline V CDR1 and CDR2: SGHRS, YFSETQ. This CDR3 has 14 residues. V was pared by 1 base and J by 2 bases, with 0 bases of the junction left unmatched. CDR3: CASSLLAGQETQYF. The DNA for the CDR3 is TGCGCCAGCAGCTTGCTAGCGGGACAAGAGACCCAGTACTTC.

As regards this clone: No conserved phenylalanine or tryptophan is present at the end of the CDR3, so a read error is the likely explanation. The chain uses TRBV5-1 and TRBJ2-7; D not certain. Germline V gives CDR1 SGHRS, CDR2 YFSETQ. The CDR3 totals 15 residues. V was pared by 1 base and J by 4 bases, with 15 bases between. This CDR3 reads CASSLFSGPSYEQYL. Written as DNA, the CDR3 is TGCGCCAGCAGCTTGTTTAGTGGGCCTTCTTACGAGCAGTACCTC.

The chain's CDR3 is CASSVGGGFYEQYF. In nucleotides, the CDR3 is TGTGCCAGCAGCGTAGGGGGGGGGTTCTACGAGCAGTACTTC. The chain uses TRBV9 and TRBJ2-7, with 7 bases aligning to TRBD2. CDR1 and CDR2 (germline): SGDLS, YYNGEE. The CDR3 is 14 residues long. V trimming: 0 bases; J trimming: 3 bases; junction bases outside the gene matches: 3.

V is TRBV19 and J is TRBJ2-3; 9 nucleotides agree with TRBD1. The CDR3 totals 15 residues. V was pared by 6 bases and J by 6 bases, with 10 bases of the junction left unmatched. Per the germline V gene, CDR1 is LNHDA and CDR2 is SQIVND (reference sequence). This chain's CDR3 is CASRFTGGVRDTQYF. CDR3 DNA sequence: TGTGCCAGTAGGTTCACAGGGGGCGTGAGGGATACGCAGTATTTT.

The rearrangement joins TRBV4-2 to TRBJ2-7, with 9 bases aligning to TRBD2. The ends lost 0 bases at V and 4 bases at J; junction bases unmatched: 10. The CDR3 has 17 amino acids. Per the germline V gene, CDR1 is LGHNA and CDR2 is YNFKEQ. CDR3 bases: TGTGCCAGCAGCCAAGATTCAGGGCGGGAGGGATTTTACGAGCAGTACTTC. Protein product: CASSQDSGREGFYEQYF.